This T cell receptor (beta chain) was sequenced during a study of T cell changes during pregnancy in multiple sclerosis. This clone was seen a handful of times. Germline CDR1 LNHDA, CDR2 SQIVND (reference sequence). J gave up 1 base and V 3 bases, and 12 bases lay outside the gene matches. The CDR3 totals 19 residues. Sequenced by immunoSEQ multiplex PCR; TCRdb stores in-frame clones only, minus some. There are tens of thousands of clones in the sample; around 89% occur only once, and 0.45% to 0.6% lies in the top ten. The chain links TRBV19 to TRBJ1-5, with 10 bases fitting TRBD1. Sample: CD4+ T cells from peripheral blood mononuclear cells, taken in the first trimester of pregnancy. The receptor's source is a female donor with multiple sclerosis, enrolled in a pregnancy study. In DNA, the CDR3 is TGTGCCAGTAGTATCCGGGACAGGGGTCTTCTGAGAAGCAATCAGCCCCAGCATTTT. Amino acids: CASSIRDRGLLRSNQPQHF.